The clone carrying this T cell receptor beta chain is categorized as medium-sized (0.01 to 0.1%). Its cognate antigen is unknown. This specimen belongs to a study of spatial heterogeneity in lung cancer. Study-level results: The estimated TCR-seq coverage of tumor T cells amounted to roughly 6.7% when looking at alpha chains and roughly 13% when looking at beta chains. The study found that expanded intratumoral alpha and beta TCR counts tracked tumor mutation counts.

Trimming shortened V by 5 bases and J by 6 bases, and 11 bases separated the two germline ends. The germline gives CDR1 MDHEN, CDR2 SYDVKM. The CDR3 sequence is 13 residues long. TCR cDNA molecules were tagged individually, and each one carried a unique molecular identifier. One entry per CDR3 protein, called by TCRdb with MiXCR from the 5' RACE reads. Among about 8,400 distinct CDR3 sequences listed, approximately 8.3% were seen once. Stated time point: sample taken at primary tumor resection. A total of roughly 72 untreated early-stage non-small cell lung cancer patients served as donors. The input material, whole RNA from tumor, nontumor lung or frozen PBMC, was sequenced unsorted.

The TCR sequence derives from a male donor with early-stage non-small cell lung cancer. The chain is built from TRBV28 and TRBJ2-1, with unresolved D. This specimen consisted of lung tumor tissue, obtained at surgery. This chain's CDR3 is CASSRPTGNEQFF. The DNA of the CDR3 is TGTGCCAGCAGTCGCCCGACCGGCAATGAGCAGTTCTTC.